This TCR beta chain originates from a study of spatial heterogeneity in lung cancer (dated by TCRdb to 2018 to 2020). The study in broad terms: More beta-chain than alpha-chain transcripts were consistently detected, likely reflecting higher beta-chain transcript abundance. In the raw uncorrected reads, each unique combination of TCR and UMI appeared on average more than ten times. In non-small cell lung cancer, the study made a quantitative comparison of TCR alpha and beta repertoires among multiple tumor regions, matched nontumor lung and blood. Nonsynonymous mutation counts, determined by whole-exome sequencing of tumor tissue, were related to features of the TCR repertoire. At surgery, both alpha and beta chains were TCR-sequenced in fewer than 250 tumor regions, fewer than 65 matched nontumor lung samples and 56 PBMC samples.

The intended sense of this specimen's time point label: sample taken at primary tumor resection. Without any cell sorting, TCR sequencing was performed on whole RNA extracted either from tumor and nontumor lung tissue or from cryopreserved PBMC samples. Donors were under 95 patients with early-stage, untreated non-small cell lung cancer from the lung TRACERx cohort. Patients were selected for TCR sequencing only if sufficient RNA was available from at least two tumor regions. From the germline V gene, CDR1 is SGHTA and CDR2 is FQGTGA. V is trimmed back by 1 base and J by 4 bases, and the junction contains 5 bases that no gene match accounts for. The CDR3 has 16 amino acids, counting the end cysteine and phenylalanine. The only DNA kept is the CDR3, 48 bases in frame from the first base. General findings and caveats noted by the study authors: Ubiquitous expanded tumor TCRs were found in blood more often at tumor resection than at routine follow-up. Additional single-cell paired TCR alpha and beta sequencing was considered necessary to confirm, at a functional level, the hypothesis that regional TCRs recognize regional mutations.

This clonotype was seen a few times. Its antigen has not been determined. No base quality values were provided; no much bigger clone lies one nucleotide off. The receptor library was made with 5' RACE. TCRdb records NextSeq 500 as the sequencer. In the TCR library protocol, a unique molecular identifier was attached to each TCR cDNA molecule so that PCR and sequencing errors could be corrected. On the authors' methods: Decombinator tools were used for TCR identification, UMI-based error correction and CDR3 extraction. Expanded TCRs were defined as those above a frequency of 2 per 1,000, corresponding to the top 1% of the tumor frequency distribution. Renyi diversity was computed with the R vegan package after each repertoire had been subsampled 100 times to 5,000 TCRs. CDR3 similarity networks were built from amino acid triplet string-kernel similarity, connecting CDR3s with pairwise similarity above 0.82. In-frame beta chains were kept once TCRdb had trimmed the public reads at Q25 with fastp and called clones with MiXCR. Rows with one shared CDR3 protein collapse into an entry with the most common genes and DNA. The V and J calls reflect TCRdb's pipeline rather than the authors' work. The sample table records 50,000 to 65,000 distinct CDR3 sequences; 7.5% to 9% of these occur just once. The ten largest clonotypes hold over 13% of the sample.

The sequence is built from TRBV7-3 and TRBJ1-5, with 9 junctional bases fitting TRBD1. The sequencing here drew on PBMCs, taken at surgery. The source is a female donor with early-stage non-small cell lung cancer. DNA sequence: TGTGCCAGCAGCTTAAACGCGGGACAGGGAAATCAGCCCCAGCATTTT. This gives the protein CASSLNAGQGNQPQHF.